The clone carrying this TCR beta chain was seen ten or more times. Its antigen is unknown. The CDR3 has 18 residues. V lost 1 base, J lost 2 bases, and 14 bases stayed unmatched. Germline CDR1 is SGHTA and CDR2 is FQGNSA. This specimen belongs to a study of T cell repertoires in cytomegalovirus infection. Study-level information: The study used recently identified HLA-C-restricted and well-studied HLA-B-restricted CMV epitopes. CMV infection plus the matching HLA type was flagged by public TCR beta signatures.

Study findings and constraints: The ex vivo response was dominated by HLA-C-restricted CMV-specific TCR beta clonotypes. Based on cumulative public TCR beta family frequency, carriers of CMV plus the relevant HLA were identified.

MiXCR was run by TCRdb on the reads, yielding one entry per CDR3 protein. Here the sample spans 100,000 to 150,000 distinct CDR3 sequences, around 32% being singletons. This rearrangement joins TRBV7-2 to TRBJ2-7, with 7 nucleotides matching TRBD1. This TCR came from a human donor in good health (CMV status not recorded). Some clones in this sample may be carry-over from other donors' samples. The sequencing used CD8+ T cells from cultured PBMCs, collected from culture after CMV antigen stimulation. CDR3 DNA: TGTGCCAGCAGCTTAGATCTCGGCGGACAGGCATATGCCTACGAGCAGTACTTC. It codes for CASSLDLGGQAYAYEQYF.